Listed below are T cell receptor beta chains from one sample, sequenced in a study of blood T cells in healthy people across ages. TCRdb re-derived calls from the 5' RACE reads in MiXCR, one entry per CDR3 protein. The sample records about 1,600,000 distinct CDR3 sequences, around two fifths being singletons. Sequenced: blood. These receptors all come from a woman aged 18-29 years in good health. Each CDR3 is given with its conserved first and last residue. The D gene is left open where the match is weak. Clone size is given for some rows only: seen once, a few or many times, or a class if the clone is expanded.

CDR3 DNA: TGTGCCAGCAGTGAGGGGGCGAGTGCTGGCTACACCTTC
CDR3 protein: CASSEGASAGYTF
clone size: few
V gene: TRBV2
J gene: TRBJ1-2
CDR3 length: 13
D gene: NA

CDR3 DNA: TGTGCCAGCAGTTATGGCGGGGGAGAGTACCAAGAGACCCAGTACTTC
CDR3 protein: CASSYGGGEYQETQYF
clone size: NA
V gene: TRBV6-2/TRBV6-3
J gene: TRBJ2-5
CDR3 length: 16
D gene: TRBD2

CDR3 DNA: TGTGCCAGCAGCCAGACTAGTGATGAGTTCTTC
CDR3 protein: CASSQTSDEFF
clone size: NA
V gene: TRBV6-2/TRBV6-3
J gene: TRBJ2-1
CDR3 length: 11
D gene: NA

CDR3 DNA: TGTGCCAGCAGGCCACAGGGTCGGGGGAGCATGAACACTGAAGCTTTCTTT
CDR3 protein: CASRPQGRGSMNTEAFF
clone size: NA
V gene: TRBV3-1
J gene: TRBJ1-1
CDR3 length: 17
D gene: NA

CDR3 DNA: TGTGCCAGCAGCCAATGGCGGGAGAGTTCCTACGAGCGGTACTTC
CDR3 protein: CASSQWRESSYERYF
clone size: NA
V gene: TRBV3-1
J gene: TRBJ2-5
CDR3 length: 15
D gene: TRBD2

CDR3 DNA: TGTGCCAGCAGTTACTCTTCGGGGACCGGGGAGCTGTTTTTT
CDR3 protein: CASSYSSGTGELFF
clone size: NA
V gene: TRBV6-5
J gene: TRBJ2-2
CDR3 length: 14
D gene: NA

CDR3 DNA: TGTGCCGTCAGTGAAAACAGCTTACTAACTGGGGCTAACGTCCTGACTTTC
CDR3 protein: CAVSENSLLTGANVLTF
clone size: NA
V gene: TRBV10-3
J gene: TRBJ2-6
CDR3 length: 17
D gene: NA

CDR3 DNA: TGTGCCAGCTTGTTGTTGGGACAGGGCTCCGGGGAGCAGTACTTC
CDR3 protein: CASLLLGQGSGEQYF
clone size: NA
V gene: TRBV12-3/TRBV12-4
J gene: TRBJ2-5
CDR3 length: 15
D gene: TRBD1

CDR3 DNA: TGCGCCAGCAGCCAAGCTCAGGGTTCGCAGTTCTTC
CDR3 protein: CASSQAQGSQFF
clone size: NA
V gene: TRBV4-1
J gene: TRBJ2-1
CDR3 length: 12
D gene: NA

CDR3 DNA: TGTGCCAGCAGCGGAACCTATGAGGACTACTACGGCTACACCTTC
CDR3 protein: CASSGTYEDYYGYTF
clone size: NA
V gene: TRBV9
J gene: TRBJ1-2
CDR3 length: 15
D gene: NA

CDR3 DNA: TGCGCCAGCAGCTTGACTAGCGGGACGTCTAGGGAGCAGTACTTC
CDR3 protein: CASSLTSGTSREQYF
clone size: NA
V gene: TRBV5-1
J gene: TRBJ2-7
CDR3 length: 15
D gene: TRBD2

CDR3 DNA: TGTGCCAGCAGCCTCATTGTGGGTGAAAATTCACCCCTCCACTTT
CDR3 protein: CASSLIVGENSPLHF
clone size: NA
V gene: TRBV11-2
J gene: TRBJ1-6
CDR3 length: 15
D gene: NA

CDR3 DNA: TGTGCCATCAGGCACCGGGACAGGGGGCCGACGCAGTATTTT
CDR3 protein: CAIRHRDRGPTQYF
clone size: few
V gene: TRBV10-3
J gene: TRBJ2-3
CDR3 length: 14
D gene: TRBD1

CDR3 DNA: TGCAGTGCTAGAGAGGAAGTGGGGGCGGACTACGAGCAGTACTTC
CDR3 protein: CSAREEVGADYEQYF
clone size: once
V gene: TRBV20-1
J gene: TRBJ2-7
CDR3 length: 15
D gene: NA

CDR3 DNA: TGTGCCAGCAGTGAAAAGGGCAGCCAACTGAACACTGAAGCTTTCTTT
CDR3 protein: CASSEKGSQLNTEAFF
clone size: NA
V gene: TRBV2
J gene: TRBJ1-1
CDR3 length: 16
D gene: NA

CDR3 DNA: TGCGCCAGCAGCCAGGGGGGACTAGGCAATGAGCAGTACTTC
CDR3 protein: CASSQGGLGNEQYF
clone size: once
V gene: TRBV4-1
J gene: TRBJ2-7
CDR3 length: 14
D gene: TRBD2

CDR3 DNA: TGTGCCAGCGCAGAGCGGGGGGACTACAATGAGCAGTTCTTC
CDR3 protein: CASAERGDYNEQFF
clone size: few
V gene: TRBV9
J gene: TRBJ2-1
CDR3 length: 14
D gene: TRBD2

CDR3 DNA: TGTGCCAGCAGCGCAAACAGGGAGACCCAGTACTTC
CDR3 protein: CASSANRETQYF
clone size: few
V gene: TRBV7-2
J gene: TRBJ2-5
CDR3 length: 12
D gene: NA

CDR3 DNA: TGTGCCAGCAGCCGCCGATGGGGGGCCGAGAATTCACCCCTCCACTTT
CDR3 protein: CASSRRWGAENSPLHF
clone size: once
V gene: TRBV11-2
J gene: TRBJ1-6
CDR3 length: 16
D gene: NA

CDR3 DNA: TGCAGTGCGGGACAGGGTGCTAATCAGCCCCAGCATTTT
CDR3 protein: CSAGQGANQPQHF
clone size: NA
V gene: TRBV20-1
J gene: TRBJ1-5
CDR3 length: 13
D gene: TRBD1

CDR3 DNA: TGTGCCAGCAGCCCCACACTGGGGGCAGGGATTCATTCACCCCTCCACTTT
CDR3 protein: CASSPTLGAGIHSPLHF
clone size: NA
V gene: TRBV14
J gene: TRBJ1-6
CDR3 length: 17
D gene: NA

CDR3 DNA: TGCGCCAGCAGCCAATGGACAGAAGAGACCCAGTACTTC
CDR3 protein: CASSQWTEETQYF
clone size: NA
V gene: TRBV4-1
J gene: TRBJ2-5
CDR3 length: 13
D gene: NA

CDR3 DNA: TGTGCCAGCGAGCGGATCTTGGGCGAGCAGTACTTC
CDR3 protein: CASERILGEQYF
clone size: few
V gene: TRBV2
J gene: TRBJ2-7
CDR3 length: 12
D gene: NA

CDR3 DNA: TGCAGTGCTAGAGAGGCTTTCGTTGAGCAGTTCTTC
CDR3 protein: CSAREAFVEQFF
clone size: few
V gene: TRBV20-1
J gene: TRBJ2-1
CDR3 length: 12
D gene: NA

CDR3 DNA: TGTGCCAGCAGTTTAGACAGGCCGGGACCACTTTACGAGCAGTACTTC
CDR3 protein: CASSLDRPGPLYEQYF
clone size: NA
V gene: TRBV27
J gene: TRBJ2-7
CDR3 length: 16
D gene: NA

CDR3 DNA: TGTGCCAGCAGCTTGGGGCTTCGGGGTTACACTGAAGCTTTCTTT
CDR3 protein: CASSLGLRGYTEAFF
clone size: NA
V gene: TRBV5-5
J gene: TRBJ1-1
CDR3 length: 15
D gene: NA

CDR3 DNA: TGCGCCAGCATCAATAGCGGACTGAACACCGGGGAGCTGTTTTTT
CDR3 protein: CASINSGLNTGELFF
clone size: few
V gene: TRBV10-2
J gene: TRBJ2-2
CDR3 length: 15
D gene: NA

CDR3 DNA: TGCGCCAGCAGCTTGGAGGGACAGGTAGGCCGCGAGCAGTACTTC
CDR3 protein: CASSLEGQVGREQYF
clone size: NA
V gene: TRBV5-1
J gene: TRBJ2-7
CDR3 length: 15
D gene: TRBD1

CDR3 DNA: TGCGCCAGCAGCTTGGAAGGGACGGATCCCCAAGTCCTGACTTTC
CDR3 protein: CASSLEGTDPQVLTF
clone size: NA
V gene: TRBV5-1
J gene: TRBJ2-6
CDR3 length: 15
D gene: NA

CDR3 DNA: TGTGCCAGCAGCTTTCGGAGTCGCTATGGCTACACCTTC
CDR3 protein: CASSFRSRYGYTF
clone size: NA
V gene: TRBV7-9
J gene: TRBJ1-2
CDR3 length: 13
D gene: NA

CDR3 DNA: TGCGCCAGCAGCCAAGATCCAGGGGGAGGGCTGAGGGATACGCAGTATTTT
CDR3 protein: CASSQDPGGGLRDTQYF
clone size: NA
V gene: TRBV4-1
J gene: TRBJ2-3
CDR3 length: 17
D gene: NA

CDR3 DNA: TGTGCCAGCAGCTCAGGGGGGGGCCCCTACAATGAGCAGTTCTTC
CDR3 protein: CASSSGGGPYNEQFF
clone size: few
V gene: TRBV9
J gene: TRBJ2-1
CDR3 length: 15
D gene: NA

CDR3 DNA: TGTGCCATCAGCCAGGATGTAGTTACAGATACGCAGTATTTT
CDR3 protein: CAISQDVVTDTQYF
clone size: NA
V gene: TRBV10-3
J gene: TRBJ2-3
CDR3 length: 14
D gene: NA

CDR3 DNA: TGTGCCAGCAGTGAAGTGGGGACAAACTATGGCTACACCTTC
CDR3 protein: CASSEVGTNYGYTF
clone size: few
V gene: TRBV2
J gene: TRBJ1-2
CDR3 length: 14
D gene: NA

CDR3 DNA: TGTGCCAGCGGGCGACAGCAAAAATCCTACGAGCAGTACTTC
CDR3 protein: CASGRQQKSYEQYF
clone size: NA
V gene: TRBV6-1
J gene: TRBJ2-7
CDR3 length: 14
D gene: NA

CDR3 DNA: TGTGCCTGCAGTTTGGGGCTTAACACTGAAGCTTTCTTT
CDR3 protein: CACSLGLNTEAFF
clone size: NA
V gene: TRBV27
J gene: TRBJ1-1
CDR3 length: 13
D gene: NA

CDR3 DNA: TGTGCCAGCAGGGTGGGACTAGCGGGATACAATGAGCAGTTCTTC
CDR3 protein: CASRVGLAGYNEQFF
clone size: NA
V gene: TRBV2
J gene: TRBJ2-1
CDR3 length: 15
D gene: TRBD2

CDR3 DNA: TGTGCCAGCAGTGACAGGGATTTCGCTTCCTACGAGCAGTACTTC
CDR3 protein: CASSDRDFASYEQYF
clone size: few
V gene: TRBV6-6
J gene: TRBJ2-7
CDR3 length: 15
D gene: TRBD1

CDR3 DNA: TGTGCCAGCAGCAAAGAGGACCCCCGAGGCACAGATACGCAGTATTTT
CDR3 protein: CASSKEDPRGTDTQYF
clone size: NA
V gene: TRBV21-1
J gene: TRBJ2-3
CDR3 length: 16
D gene: NA

CDR3 DNA: TGTGCCAGCAGCCAAGGAAGTGCGGGGTCCTACGAGCAGTACTTC
CDR3 protein: CASSQGSAGSYEQYF
clone size: few
V gene: TRBV14
J gene: TRBJ2-7
CDR3 length: 15
D gene: NA

CDR3 DNA: TGTGCCAGCAGCTTAAGCTCTAGCGGGGGGAATGAGCAGTTCTTC
CDR3 protein: CASSLSSSGGNEQFF
clone size: NA
V gene: TRBV11-1
J gene: TRBJ2-1
CDR3 length: 15
D gene: TRBD2

CDR3 DNA: TGTGCCAGCAGCCCGGGGGGTGCGGGAGGTTCATACGAGCAGTACTTC
CDR3 protein: CASSPGGAGGSYEQYF
clone size: few
V gene: TRBV7-9
J gene: TRBJ2-7
CDR3 length: 16
D gene: TRBD2

CDR3 DNA: TGTGCCATCAGTGAGTTGGGGACTAGCGGGAGACTGAGCTCCTACGAGCAGTACTTC
CDR3 protein: CAISELGTSGRLSSYEQYF
clone size: few
V gene: TRBV10-3
J gene: TRBJ2-7
CDR3 length: 19
D gene: TRBD2